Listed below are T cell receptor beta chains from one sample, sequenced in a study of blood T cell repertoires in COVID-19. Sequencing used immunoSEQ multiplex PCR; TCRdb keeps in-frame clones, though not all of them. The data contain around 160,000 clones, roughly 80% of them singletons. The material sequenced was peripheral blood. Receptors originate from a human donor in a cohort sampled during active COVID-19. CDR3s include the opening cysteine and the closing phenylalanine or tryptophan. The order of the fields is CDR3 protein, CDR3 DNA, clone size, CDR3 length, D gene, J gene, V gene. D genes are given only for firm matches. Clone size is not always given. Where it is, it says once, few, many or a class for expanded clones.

CDR3 protein: CASSQNDRVTPNYGYTF
CDR3 DNA: TGCGCCAGCAGCCAAAACGACAGAGTCACCCCTAACTATGGCTACACCTTC
clone size: NA
CDR3 length: 17
D gene: NA
J gene: TRBJ1-2
V gene: TRBV4-3

CDR3 protein: CASSTLQGASGELFF
CDR3 DNA: TGCGCCAGCAGTACACTACAGGGGGCATCCGGGGAGCTGTTTTTT
clone size: NA
CDR3 length: 15
D gene: TRBD1
J gene: TRBJ2-2
V gene: TRBV5-1

CDR3 protein: CASDPSGGNTGELFF
CDR3 DNA: TGTGCCTCAGACCCCAGCGGGGGGAACACCGGGGAGCTGTTTTTT
clone size: NA
CDR3 length: 15
D gene: TRBD2
J gene: TRBJ2-2
V gene: TRBV6-5

CDR3 protein: CASSLLQGARYEQFF
CDR3 DNA: TGTGCCAGCAGCTTATTACAGGGCGCCCGCTATGAGCAGTTCTTC
clone size: NA
CDR3 length: 15
D gene: NA
J gene: TRBJ2-1
V gene: TRBV7-2

CDR3 protein: CASSLGLGGGATEAFF
CDR3 DNA: TGTGCCAGCAGCTTGGGATTAGGGGGCGGGGCCACTGAAGCTTTCTTT
clone size: NA
CDR3 length: 16
D gene: TRBD1
J gene: TRBJ1-1
V gene: TRBV5-5

CDR3 protein: CASVRTGFYEQYF
CDR3 DNA: TGTGCTAGTGTTCGGACAGGGTTTTACGAGCAGTACTTC
clone size: once
CDR3 length: 13
D gene: TRBD1
J gene: TRBJ2-7
V gene: TRBV12-5

CDR3 protein: CASSQGTSGGVTQYF
CDR3 DNA: TGTGCCAGCAGCCAGGGGACTAGCGGGGGGGTTACGCAGTATTTT
clone size: NA
CDR3 length: 15
D gene: TRBD2
J gene: TRBJ2-3
V gene: TRBV7-2

CDR3 protein: CASSNGQGNTEAFF
CDR3 DNA: TGCGCCAGCAGCAACGGACAGGGGAACACTGAAGCTTTCTTT
clone size: once
CDR3 length: 14
D gene: TRBD1
J gene: TRBJ1-1
V gene: TRBV5-1

CDR3 protein: CASRRDILSNQPQHF
CDR3 DNA: TGTGCCAGCAGGAGGGACATCCTTAGCAATCAGCCCCAGCATTTT
clone size: NA
CDR3 length: 15
D gene: NA
J gene: TRBJ1-5
V gene: TRBV6-5

CDR3 protein: CSVAGANQPQHF
CDR3 DNA: TGCAGCGTTGCTGGGGCCAATCAGCCCCAGCATTTT
clone size: few
CDR3 length: 12
D gene: NA
J gene: TRBJ1-5
V gene: TRBV29-1

CDR3 protein: CASSLSGGSYNEQFF
CDR3 DNA: TGTGCCAGCAGTTTATCGGGGGGCTCCTACAATGAGCAGTTCTTC
clone size: NA
CDR3 length: 15
D gene: NA
J gene: TRBJ2-1
V gene: TRBV27

CDR3 protein: CASSPTGTGSETQYF
CDR3 DNA: TGTGCCAGCTCACCTACCGGGACAGGGAGTGAGACCCAGTACTTC
clone size: few
CDR3 length: 15
D gene: TRBD1
J gene: TRBJ2-5
V gene: TRBV18

CDR3 protein: CASSQDWNTGELFF
CDR3 DNA: TGTGCCAGCAGCCAGGACTGGAACACCGGGGAGCTGTTTTTT
clone size: NA
CDR3 length: 14
D gene: NA
J gene: TRBJ2-2
V gene: TRBV16

CDR3 protein: CASSLERGDTGELFF
CDR3 DNA: TGTGCCAGCAGCTTAGAGCGGGGGGACACCGGGGAGCTGTTTTTT
clone size: NA
CDR3 length: 15
D gene: TRBD2
J gene: TRBJ2-2
V gene: TRBV5-4

CDR3 protein: CASSQDFEWIPGQGVTYEQYF
CDR3 DNA: TGTGCCAGCAGCCAAGATTTTGAGTGGATCCCGGGACAGGGTGTAACCTACGAGCAGTACTTC
clone size: NA
CDR3 length: 21
D gene: TRBD1
J gene: TRBJ2-7
V gene: TRBV3-1/TRBV3-2

CDR3 protein: CASSLPPPGSMNTGELFF
CDR3 DNA: TGTGCCAGCAGCTTACCTCCCCCGGGGAGTATGAACACCGGGGAGCTGTTTTTT
clone size: NA
CDR3 length: 18
D gene: NA
J gene: TRBJ2-2
V gene: TRBV5-6

CDR3 protein: CASSELQANYEQYF
CDR3 DNA: TGTGCCAGCAGTGAGTTACAGGCGAACTACGAGCAGTACTTC
clone size: NA
CDR3 length: 14
D gene: NA
J gene: TRBJ2-7
V gene: TRBV6-1

CDR3 protein: CASSQGTKLFF
CDR3 DNA: TGTGCCAGCAGTCAGGGGACAAAACTGTTTTTT
clone size: NA
CDR3 length: 11
D gene: NA
J gene: TRBJ1-4
V gene: TRBV6-2/TRBV6-3

CDR3 protein: CASNRQGTQETQYF
CDR3 DNA: TGTGCCAGCAATCGACAGGGAACCCAAGAGACCCAGTACTTC
clone size: NA
CDR3 length: 14
D gene: TRBD1
J gene: TRBJ2-5
V gene: TRBV6-6

CDR3 protein: CASSLPLGGATDEQFF
CDR3 DNA: TGTGCCAGCAGCTTACCCTTGGGGGGGGCTACTGATGAGCAGTTCTTC
clone size: NA
CDR3 length: 16
D gene: NA
J gene: TRBJ2-1
V gene: TRBV7-3

CDR3 protein: CASTEGRGNQPQHF
CDR3 DNA: TGTGCCAGCACTGAGGGCAGGGGCAATCAGCCCCAGCATTTT
clone size: once
CDR3 length: 14
D gene: NA
J gene: TRBJ1-5
V gene: TRBV2

CDR3 protein: CASSHSTTSFTF
CDR3 DNA: TGTGCCAGCAGCCACTCGACAACCTCCTTTACCTTC
clone size: few
CDR3 length: 12
D gene: NA
J gene: TRBJ1-2
V gene: TRBV3-1/TRBV3-2

CDR3 protein: CASRSGTAVYEQYF
CDR3 DNA: TGCGCCAGCCGATCCGGGACAGCAGTCTACGAGCAGTACTTC
clone size: NA
CDR3 length: 14
D gene: TRBD1
J gene: TRBJ2-7
V gene: TRBV5-1

CDR3 protein: CASSLVGQGPNQPQHF
CDR3 DNA: TGTGCCAGCAGCTTGGTGGGACAGGGTCCCAATCAGCCCCAGCATTTT
clone size: NA
CDR3 length: 16
D gene: TRBD1
J gene: TRBJ1-5
V gene: TRBV5-8

CDR3 protein: CASQARTGTGNQPQHF
CDR3 DNA: TGTGCCAGTCAAGCCCGGACAGGGACGGGCAATCAGCCCCAGCATTTT
clone size: few
CDR3 length: 16
D gene: TRBD1
J gene: TRBJ1-5
V gene: TRBV19

CDR3 protein: CASSPRVGRPSEQFF
CDR3 DNA: TGTGCCAGCAGCCCCAGAGTGGGCAGGCCCTCTGAGCAGTTCTTC
clone size: NA
CDR3 length: 15
D gene: NA
J gene: TRBJ2-1
V gene: TRBV5-5

CDR3 protein: CASSPSGGQGGDTQYF
CDR3 DNA: TGTGCCAGCAGTCCGAGCGGCGGACAGGGTGGAGATACGCAGTATTTT
clone size: NA
CDR3 length: 16
D gene: TRBD1
J gene: TRBJ2-3
V gene: TRBV6-4

CDR3 protein: CASSPLQGTTEAFF
CDR3 DNA: TGTGCCAGCAGCCCACTACAGGGTACCACTGAAGCTTTCTTT
clone size: NA
CDR3 length: 14
D gene: NA
J gene: TRBJ1-1
V gene: TRBV3-1/TRBV3-2

CDR3 protein: CASSLEGISYNSPLHF
CDR3 DNA: TGCGCCAGCAGCTTGGAGGGGATCTCCTATAATTCACCCCTCCACTTT
clone size: NA
CDR3 length: 16
D gene: NA
J gene: TRBJ1-6
V gene: TRBV5-1

CDR3 protein: CASSLGTANEQFF
CDR3 DNA: TGTGCCAGCAGCTTGGGGACAGCGAATGAGCAGTTCTTC
clone size: NA
CDR3 length: 13
D gene: TRBD1
J gene: TRBJ2-1
V gene: TRBV7-9

CDR3 protein: CASSTGLAGELFF
CDR3 DNA: TGTGCCAGTAGTACCGGACTAGCCGGGGAGCTGTTTTTT
clone size: NA
CDR3 length: 13
D gene: TRBD2
J gene: TRBJ2-2
V gene: TRBV19

CDR3 protein: CASSPKQGRQSPLHF
CDR3 DNA: TGTGCCAGCAGTCCGAAACAGGGTCGGCAATCACCCCTCCACTTT
clone size: NA
CDR3 length: 15
D gene: NA
J gene: TRBJ1-6
V gene: TRBV6-5

CDR3 protein: CASLQGSYNEQFF
CDR3 DNA: TGTGCCAGCCTACAGGGATCCTACAATGAGCAGTTCTTC
clone size: NA
CDR3 length: 13
D gene: NA
J gene: TRBJ2-1
V gene: TRBV2

CDR3 protein: CASSQGVGGADTQYF
CDR3 DNA: TGCGCCAGCAGCCAAGGTGTTGGAGGGGCAGATACGCAGTATTTT
clone size: NA
CDR3 length: 15
D gene: NA
J gene: TRBJ2-3
V gene: TRBV4-1

CDR3 protein: CASSPTTGVTDTQYF
CDR3 DNA: TGTGCCAGCAGCCCGACGACAGGGGTAACAGATACGCAGTATTTT
clone size: NA
CDR3 length: 15
D gene: TRBD1
J gene: TRBJ2-3
V gene: TRBV7-9

CDR3 protein: CASSLFQGAGYGYTF
CDR3 DNA: TGTGCCAGCAGTTTGTTCCAGGGGGCCGGCTATGGCTACACCTTC
clone size: NA
CDR3 length: 15
D gene: TRBD1
J gene: TRBJ1-2
V gene: TRBV28

CDR3 protein: CASSLAGGGRGLYEQYF
CDR3 DNA: TGCGCCAGCAGCTTGGCCGGCGGGGGCCGTGGGCTCTACGAGCAGTACTTC
clone size: NA
CDR3 length: 17
D gene: NA
J gene: TRBJ2-7
V gene: TRBV5-1

CDR3 protein: CASSQIGNTEAFF
CDR3 DNA: TGTGCCAGCAGCCAAATCGGGAACACTGAAGCTTTCTTT
clone size: NA
CDR3 length: 13
D gene: NA
J gene: TRBJ1-1
V gene: TRBV3-1/TRBV3-2

CDR3 protein: CASRRDTAYEQYF
CDR3 DNA: TGCGCCAGCAGGAGGGACACTGCCTACGAGCAGTACTTC
clone size: NA
CDR3 length: 13
D gene: NA
J gene: TRBJ2-7
V gene: TRBV5-1

CDR3 protein: CASSQAGGASPLHF
CDR3 DNA: TGTGCCAGCAGCCAAGCGGGGGGGGCTTCACCCCTCCACTTT
clone size: NA
CDR3 length: 14
D gene: NA
J gene: TRBJ1-6
V gene: TRBV3-1/TRBV3-2

CDR3 protein: CASSAGTGGYYGYTF
CDR3 DNA: TGTGCCAGCAGTGCCGGGACAGGGGGCTACTATGGCTACACCTTC
clone size: NA
CDR3 length: 15
D gene: TRBD1
J gene: TRBJ1-2
V gene: TRBV27